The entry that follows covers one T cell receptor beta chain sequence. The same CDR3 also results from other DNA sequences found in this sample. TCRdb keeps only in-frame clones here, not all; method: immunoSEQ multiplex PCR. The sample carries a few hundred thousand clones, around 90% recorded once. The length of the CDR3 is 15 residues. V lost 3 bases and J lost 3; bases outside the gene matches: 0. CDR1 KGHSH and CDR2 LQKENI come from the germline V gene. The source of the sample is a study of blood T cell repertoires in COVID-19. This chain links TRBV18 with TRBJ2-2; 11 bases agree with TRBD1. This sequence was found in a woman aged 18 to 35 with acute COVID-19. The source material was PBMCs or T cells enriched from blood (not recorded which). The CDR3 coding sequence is TGTGCCAGCTCACCGGGACAGGGGGACACCGGGGAGCTGTTTTTT. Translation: CASSPGQGDTGELFF.